The 18 T cell receptor beta chains reported below all come from one sample, sequenced in a study of T-cell memory formation after mild COVID-19. Each CDR3 protein gets one entry after TCRdb re-called the 5' RACE reads with MiXCR. The top ten clones hold just over 2% of a sample with about 180,000 distinct CDR3 sequences, 15% to 20% of them seen once. Sequencing was performed on PBMCs or a T cell subset sorted from them (not recorded which). The source is an adult woman who had mild COVID-19 (a few samples of this study predate the infection). Cell type and time point are not known.

This clonotype was found a few times. V is TRBV5-5 and J is TRBJ2-3; no firm D call. V gave up 2 bases and J gave up 4 bases, with 20 bases separating them. The CDR3 totals 17 residues. Germline CDR1 is SGHKS and CDR2 is YYEKEE (reference sequence). The CDR3 bases are TGTGCCAGCAGCTTTAGGACGGTCCTCTCCGGCGCAGATACGCAGTATTTT. This translates into CASSFRTVLSGADTQYF.

The chain recombines TRBV20-1 with TRBJ2-7, with TRBD1 matching over 7 bases. CDR1 DFQATT and CDR2 SNEGSKA come from the germline V gene (reference sequence). The CDR3 runs 14 residues. Germline trimming cut 0 bases from V and 4 bases from J; bases unmatched to any gene: 6. CDR3 bases: TGCAGTGCTAGAGATAGGGACAGCGCGTACGAGCAGTACTTC. Encoded protein: CSARDRDSAYEQYF.

The chain uses TRBV12-3 or TRBV12-4 and TRBJ2-2, with 8 nucleotides matching TRBD2. The CDR3 loop spans 16 amino acids. The V and J ends lost 1 base and 8 bases, in that order; junction bases with no gene match: 9. CDR3 in DNA: TGTGCCAGCAGTTTAGAACTAGCGGAAGCACCGGGGGAGCTGTTTTTT. As protein: CASSLELAEAPGELFF.

Ten or more counts support this clonotype. This sequence joins TRBV5-1 and TRBJ2-3; 7 bases are a match to TRBD1. The CDR3 extends over 14 amino acids. CDR1 is SGHRS, CDR2 YFSETQ, per germline. Unmatched junction bases numbered 3, after V lost 5 bases and J lost 0 bases. CDR3 coding DNA: TGCGCCAGCAGTCAGGGGGTCAGCACAGATACGCAGTATTTT. Its protein is CASSQGVSTDTQYF.

The rearrangement uses TRBV19 and TRBJ2-7; D is uncertain. The CDR3 totals 14 residues. The ends were cut back, 6 bases at V and 2 bases at J, with 14 bases in the middle. Germline assignment: CDR1 LNHDA and CDR2 SQIVND (reference sequence). CDR3 sequence (DNA): TGTGCCAGTAGAAACGAAGTCTTTCCCTACGAGCAGTACTTC. The encoded protein is CASRNEVFPYEQYF. The entire variable domain, with the rest obtained from reference TRBV19 and TRBJ2-7, is as follows: DGGITQSPKYLFRKEGQNVTLSCEQNLNHDAMYWYRQDPGQGLRLIYYSQIVNDFQKGDIAEGYSVSREKKESFPLTVTSAQKNPTAFYLCASRNEVFPYEQYFGPGTRLTVT.

The chain recombines TRBV15 with TRBJ2-3; D is uncertain. The V and J ends lost 1 base and 0 bases respectively, with 5 bases between them. This CDR3 has 14 residues. The germline CDR1 and CDR2 sequences are LNHNV and YYDKDF (reference sequence). The DNA of the CDR3 is TGTGCCACCAGCAGAGTCCTAAGCACAGATACGCAGTATTTT. This translates into CATSRVLSTDTQYF.

The CDR3 sequence: CSAKGGSSYNEQFF. The CDR3 coding sequence is TGCAGTGCTAAGGGGGGGTCTTCCTACAATGAGCAGTTCTTC. The chain uses TRBV20-1 and TRBJ2-1; possibly TRBD2 for D (7 bases). Germline CDR1 and CDR2: DFQATT and SNEGSKA (reference sequence). The V gene lost 4 bases and the J gene lost 1 base, with 11 bases spanning the gap. This CDR3 comprises 14 residues.

The gene calls are TRBV12-3 or TRBV12-4 and TRBJ1-5, with D uncertain. CDR3 length: 14 residues. V gave up 5 bases and J gave up 6 bases, with 14 bases separating them. The CDR3 sequence is CASSLPGYRQPQHF. CDR3 sequence (DNA): TGTGCCAGCAGTCTTCCGGGGTACCGTCAGCCCCAGCATTTT.

V and J are TRBV7-2 and TRBJ2-1; unclear D gene. The CDR3 totals 16 residues. V lost 5 bases and J 10 bases, leaving 24 bases between the germline ends. Germline CDR1 SGHTA, CDR2 FQGNSA. This CDR3 is CASSTLGLPPLGEQFF. The CDR3 bases are TGTGCCAGCAGCACCCTCGGGCTTCCGCCTCTCGGGGAGCAGTTCTTC.

This clonotype was detected a few times. V usage is TRBV12-3 or TRBV12-4 and J usage is TRBJ2-2, with a weak D call TRBD1 (6 bases). V was trimmed by 6 bases and J by 0 bases, leaving 11 bases between them. CDR3 length: 15 amino acids. The CDR3 region has the DNA TGTGCCAGCAGCCGGACAGCTACGAACACCGGGGAGCTGTTTTTT. Translated: CASSRTATNTGELFF.

A few counts support this clonotype. The chain joins TRBV30 to TRBJ1-1; weak D call: TRBD1 (5 bases). The CDR3 loop spans 14 amino acids. Looked up from germline, CDR1 is GTSNPN and CDR2 is SVGIG (reference sequence). V was cut by 3 bases and J by 0 bases, with 11 bases left in between. This CDR3 reads CAWSLRGMNTEAFF. The CDR3 coding sequence is TGTGCCTGGAGCCTGCGGGGCATGAACACTGAAGCTTTCTTT.

This chain links TRBV6-6 with TRBJ2-7; tentatively, D is TRBD1 (5 bases). V dropped 0 bases and J dropped 3 bases, with 12 bases sitting between them. This CDR3 spans 15 amino acids. Looked up from germline, CDR1 is MNHNY and CDR2 is SVGAGI (reference sequence). CDR3 coding DNA: TGTGCCAGCAGTTACTCGGACACTACCGTCTACGAGCAGTACTTC. Encoded protein: CASSYSDTTVYEQYF.

This clonotype was counted ten times or more. The V gene is TRBV24-1, the J gene TRBJ2-1, with TRBD2 identical over 13 bases. There are 15 residues in the CDR3. The J segment lost 13 bases and the V segment lost 3 bases, leaving 8 bases of the junction unmatched. Germline V lookup: CDR1 KGHDR, CDR2 SFDVKD. CDR3 nucleotide sequence: TGTGCCACCAGTGATACTAGCGGGAGGGCCGTGGATCAGTTCTTC. Its translation: CATSDTSGRAVDQFF.

The chain uses TRBV29-1 and TRBJ2-7; 7 nucleotides agree with TRBD1. The CDR3 extends over 13 amino acids. Germline lookup yields CDR1 SQVTM and CDR2 ANQGSEA. The J segment lost 2 bases and the V segment lost 5 bases, leaving 6 bases of the junction unmatched. CDR3 sequence: CSVRTGLTYEQYF. The CDR3 DNA reads as TGCAGCGTTCGGACAGGCTTGACCTACGAGCAGTACTTC.

The CDR3 sequence: CSARDPGRDNSPLHF. Here the CDR3 DNA reads TGCAGTGCTAGAGATCCAGGCAGGGATAATTCACCCCTCCACTTT. The chain is built from TRBV20-1 and TRBJ1-6; weak D call: TRBD1 (5 bases). Trimming shortened V by 0 bases and J by 5 bases, and 11 bases separated the two germline ends. Per the germline V gene, CDR1 is DFQATT and CDR2 is SNEGSKA (reference sequence). The CDR3 spans 15 residues.

The chain uses TRBV4-3 and TRBJ1-1; D unclear. V was cut by 0 bases and J by 1 base, with 12 bases left in between. The CDR3 is 16 amino acids. Germline CDR1 and CDR2: LGHNA and YSLEER. CDR3 in amino acids: CASSQDPQAKNTEAFF. The CDR3 DNA sequence: TGCGCCAGCAGCCAAGACCCCCAAGCAAAGAACACTGAAGCTTTCTTT.

This chain uses TRBV6-5 with TRBJ2-3; D is uncertain. Germline lookup yields CDR1 MNHEY and CDR2 SVGAGI. The CDR3 runs 14 residues. Trimming pared 8 bases from V and 0 bases from J, leaving 12 bases between. CDR3: CASWSAESTDTQYF. CDR3 nucleotides: TGTGCCAGCTGGTCTGCGGAGAGCACAGATACGCAGTATTTT.

The chain combines TRBV24-1 with TRBJ2-3; perhaps D is TRBD1 or TRBD2 (6 bases each). Germline lookup yields CDR1 KGHDR and CDR2 SFDVKD. This CDR3 has 14 amino acids. Trimming cost V 10 bases and J 1 base, with 14 bases left between them. The CDR3 reads CATPGAVGTDTQYF. The CDR3 DNA reads as TGTGCCACTCCGGGGGCGGTCGGCACAGATACGCAGTATTTT.